Below, 29 T cell receptor beta chains from the same sample are listed, as sequenced in a study of beta chain features in type 1 diabetes. The isolated RNA, all of it, was reverse transcribed, so expressed TCRB transcripts were what got sequenced. Here immunoSEQ multiplex PCR was the method, and the copy in TCRdb shows in-frame clones only, minus some. The table includes 140,000 to 150,000 clones, about 51% detected once. Sequencing was performed on Tregs from blood. The receptor set was obtained from a man aged 18 to 29 in good health.

This clone turned up a few times. The chain has TRBV7-2 and TRBJ2-7; maybe TRBD1 (5 bases). This CDR3 comprises 13 residues. Trimming pared 5 bases from V and 6 bases from J, leaving 14 bases between. The germline gives CDR1 SGHTA, CDR2 FQGNSA. CDR3 sequence (DNA): TGTGCCAGCAGCCCCCGCAGGGAAAGCGAGCAGTACTTC. Translated: CASSPRRESEQYF.

V gene TRBV4-3 combines with J gene TRBJ1-1; no definite D call. This CDR3 is 14 amino acids long. Germline V CDR1 and CDR2: LGHNA, YSLEER. Between the trimmed V and J ends, which lost 0 bases and 9 bases, there was a span of 14 bases. The chain's CDR3 is CASSQDRREEKAFF. Written as DNA, the CDR3 is TGCGCCAGCAGCCAAGATCGAAGGGAGGAGAAAGCTTTCTTT.

The J gene is TRBJ2-5, the V gene TRBV18; 9 positions match TRBD2. The CDR3 covers 16 residues. J was trimmed by 4 bases and V by 2 bases; bases with no gene match: 8. From germline, CDR1 is KGHSH and CDR2 LQKENI. The CDR3 sequence: CASSPAGTSRGETQYF. CDR3 bases: TGTGCCAGCTCACCAGCCGGGACTAGCAGAGGAGAGACCCAGTACTTC.

This clone appeared a single time. The chain has TRBV28 and TRBJ2-5; no clear D gene. This CDR3 is built from 14 residues. Germline CDR1 reads MDHEN; CDR2 reads SYDVKM. V lost 5 bases, J lost 1 base, and 11 bases lay in between. CDR3 amino acids: CASSPPPVQETQYF. CDR3 coding DNA: TGTGCCAGCAGTCCCCCCCCAGTCCAAGAGACCCAGTACTTC. The whole variable domain, remainder taken from reference TRBV28 and TRBJ2-5, is DVKVTQSSRYLVKRTGEKVFLECVQDMDHENMFWYRQDPGLGLRLIYFSYDVKMKEKGDIPEGYSVSREKKERFSLILESASTNQTSMYLCASSPPPVQETQYFGPGTRLLVL.

This chain connects TRBV5-1 to TRBJ1-2; D gene unclear. The CDR3 is 14 residues long. Germline-derived CDR1 and CDR2 are SGHRS and YFSETQ. The V gene lost 4 bases and the J gene lost 8 bases, with 18 bases spanning the gap. The CDR3 protein is CASSIDGVAGGYTF. The CDR3, as DNA: TGCGCCAGCAGCATCGACGGGGTAGCAGGCGGCTACACCTTC.

This clone was detected only a few times. The V gene is TRBV7-2, the J gene TRBJ2-3; 7 positions agree with TRBD2. The CDR3 has 15 amino acids. The J segment lost 4 bases and the V segment lost 1 base, leaving 5 bases of the junction unmatched. Germline-derived CDR1 and CDR2 are SGHTA and FQGNSA. This chain's CDR3 is CASSLDQGRADTQYF. The CDR3 DNA reads as TGTGCCAGCAGCTTAGATCAAGGGAGGGCAGATACGCAGTATTTT.

Only a few counts were recorded for this clone. CDR3 nucleotides: TGTGCCTGGAGTGGCGGGACCCTCAATGAGCAGTTCTTC. Translated, it gives CAWSGGTLNEQFF. V and J are TRBV30 and TRBJ2-1; maybe TRBD2 (6 bases). Trimming pared 1 base from V and 6 bases from J, leaving 10 bases between. The CDR3 is 13 residues long. Per the germline V gene, CDR1 is GTSNPN and CDR2 is SVGIG (reference sequence). Complete variable domain (other parts from reference TRBV30 and TRBJ2-1): SQTIHQWPATLVQPVGSPLSLECTVEGTSNPNLYWYRQAAGRGLQLLFYSVGIGQISSEVPQNLSASRPQDRQFILSSKKLLLSDSGFYLCAWSGGTLNEQFFGPGTRLTVL.

The chain has TRBV28 and TRBJ1-2; a weak D match, TRBD1 (6 bases). Trimming removed 5 bases from V and 4 bases from J, with 14 bases in between. CDR3 size: 14 residues. Germline assignment: CDR1 MDHEN and CDR2 SYDVKM. This CDR3 reads CASSPGQHPYGYTF. CDR3 nucleotides: TGTGCCAGCAGTCCGGGACAACACCCCTATGGCTACACCTTC.

In its sample, this clone was seen a few times. The V and J genes are TRBV5-4 and TRBJ2-3, with 10 bases fitting TRBD2. The germline V gene has CDR1 SGHNT and CDR2 YYREEE (reference sequence). CDR3 length: 17 residues. With V trimmed by 4 bases and J by 3 bases, 11 bases remained unmatched. CDR3 sequence reads: CASSLQASGGGTDTQYF. In nucleotides, the CDR3 is TGTGCCAGCAGCCTCCAAGCCAGCGGGGGGGGTACAGATACGCAGTATTTT.

The CDR3, as DNA: TGTGCCAGCAGGGACAGGAGCTCCTATAATTCACCCCTCCACTTT. It specifies CASRDRSSYNSPLHF. The chain couples TRBV6-1 to TRBJ1-6, with 7 bases fitting TRBD1. This CDR3 region has 15 residues. Germline loops: CDR1 MNHNS, CDR2 SASEGT. V gave up 6 bases and J gave up 0 bases; unmatched junction bases: 2.

The chain is built from TRBV7-2 and TRBJ2-5; tentative D call: TRBD2 (5 bases). Between the trimmed V and J ends, which lost 1 base and 0 bases, there was a span of 21 bases. The CDR3 loop spans 19 amino acids. Germline V gives CDR1 SGHTA, CDR2 FQGNSA. The CDR3 protein is CASSLEASPSLKYQETQYF. The DNA of the CDR3 is TGTGCCAGCAGCTTAGAGGCTAGCCCATCTTTAAAGTACCAAGAGACCCAGTACTTC.

V gene TRBV14 combines with J gene TRBJ2-1; the match to TRBD2 covers 10 bases. J lost 3 bases, V lost 7 bases, and 6 bases had no gene match. Germline CDR1 is SGHDN and CDR2 is FVKESK. This CDR3 spans 15 amino acids. CDR3 region: CASNYWTSGYNEQFF. Here the CDR3 DNA reads TGTGCCAGCAACTACTGGACTAGCGGCTACAATGAGCAGTTCTTC.

The genes are TRBV18 and TRBJ1-5; TRBD1 agrees at 7 bases. In germline, CDR1 is KGHSH, CDR2 LQKENI. The CDR3 loop spans 13 amino acids. V shed 2 bases and J 7 bases; nucleotides not matched to a gene: 2. CDR3 in amino acids: CASSPDREQPQHF. CDR3 DNA: TGTGCCAGCTCACCAGACAGGGAGCAGCCCCAGCATTTT. Using reference TRBV18 and TRBJ1-5 for the parts outside the CDR3, the full variable domain is NAGVMQNPRHLVRRRGQEARLRCSPMKGHSHVYWYRQLPEEGLKFMVYLQKENIIDESGMPKERFSAEFPKEGPSILRIQQVVRGDSAAYFCASSPDREQPQHFGDGTRLSIL.

V is TRBV7-8 and J is TRBJ2-7; TRBD1 might be the D (6 bases). Trimming removed 6 bases from V and 3 bases from J, with 18 bases in between. This CDR3 is built from 15 residues. Germline CDR1 SGHVS, CDR2 FQNEAQ. The CDR3 loop is CASSYDRPVRYEQYF. In DNA, the CDR3 is TGTGCCAGCAGTTACGACAGGCCAGTCCGCTACGAGCAGTACTTC.

The gene calls are TRBV29-1 and TRBJ1-5; possible D gene TRBD1, 5 bases. Looked up from germline, CDR1 is SQVTM and CDR2 is ANQGSEA. The CDR3 is made up of 11 amino acids. Trimming removed 4 bases at V and 5 bases at J, with 6 bases between. The CDR3 here is CSVGGDQPQHF. CDR3 coding DNA: TGCAGCGTTGGGGGGGATCAGCCCCAGCATTTT. Looking up the rest from reference TRBV29-1 and TRBJ1-5 gives the full variable domain: SAVISQKPSRDICQRGTSLTIQCQVDSQVTMMFWYRQQPGQSLTLIATANQGSEATYESGFVIDKFPISRPNLTFSTLTVSNMSPEDSSIYLCSVGGDQPQHFGDGTRLSIL.

V gene TRBV7-2 combines with J gene TRBJ2-1; TRBD1 aligns across 10 bases. J gave up 4 bases and V 4 bases, and 7 bases lay outside the gene matches. CDR3 length: 16 residues. Germline assignment: CDR1 SGHTA and CDR2 FQGNSA. The CDR3 loop is CASSSGQGRPYNEQFF. DNA for the CDR3: TGTGCCAGCAGCTCGGGACAGGGGAGGCCATACAATGAGCAGTTCTTC. Full variable domain (rest looked up from reference TRBV7-2 and TRBJ2-1): GAGVSQSPSNKVTEKGKDVELRCDPISGHTALYWYRQSLGQGLEFLIYFQGNSAPDKSGLPSDRFSAERTGGSVSTLTIQRTQQEDSAVYLCASSSGQGRPYNEQFFGPGTRLTVL.

This clone has more than one count but fewer than ten. V usage is TRBV29-1 and J usage is TRBJ1-2; TRBD1 aligns across 7 bases. V dropped 6 bases and J dropped 8; count of bases not matched to a gene: 15. CDR1 and CDR2 (germline): SQVTM, ANQGSEA. The length of the CDR3 is 14 residues. CDR3 bases: TGCAGCGTATTCACAGGGGCGGCGTCAGGGGGCTACACCTTC. Translation gives CSVFTGAASGGYTF.

This clone was seen a few times. V gene TRBV6-5 combines with J gene TRBJ1-2; 9 positions agree with TRBD1. The germline gives CDR1 MNHEY, CDR2 SVGAGI. The CDR3 extends over 14 amino acids. J was trimmed by 4 bases and V by 2 bases; bases with no gene match: 2. This CDR3 is CASSYGTGIYGYTF. DNA for the CDR3: TGTGCCAGCAGTTACGGGACAGGGATCTATGGCTACACCTTC.

V and J are TRBV5-6 and TRBJ1-1; D uncertain. CDR1 is SGHDT and CDR2 is YYEEEE in the germline V gene. This CDR3 is 13 amino acids long. V was pared by 1 base and J by 1 base, with 5 bases between. The CDR3 nucleotides read TGTGCCAGCAGCTTGCGTCCGAACACTGAAGCTTTCTTT. Its protein is CASSLRPNTEAFF.

This chain links TRBV7-3 with TRBJ2-6, with D perhaps matching TRBD2 (5 bases). The CDR3 is 18 amino acids. Trimming removed 1 base from V and 2 bases from J, with 15 bases in between. Germline CDR1 SGHTA, CDR2 FQGTGA. CDR3 bases: TGTGCCAGCAGCTTAAGACCGCCGGGAATCACTGGGGCCAACGTCCTGACTTTC. Protein: CASSLRPPGITGANVLTF.

This clone occurred once. The chain is built from TRBV30 and TRBJ2-7; 8 nucleotides line up with TRBD2. CDR1 and CDR2 from the germline V gene are GTSNPN and SVGIG (reference sequence). The CDR3 runs to 14 residues. Trimming took 3 bases from V and 0 from J; bases not matched to a gene: 4. CDR3 sequence: CAWRRGGPSYEQYF. The CDR3 region has the DNA TGTGCCTGGAGACGGGGGGGGCCCTCCTACGAGCAGTACTTC.

This chain links TRBV25-1 with TRBJ2-3, with TRBD1 matching 9 bases. The CDR3 loop spans 16 amino acids. Germline CDR1 is MGHDK and CDR2 is SYGVNS. Trimming removed 7 bases from V and 5 bases from J; junction bases left unmatched: 13. The DNA of the CDR3 is TGTGCCAGCAAATCTTGGACAGGGGTATTCGGAGATACGCAGTATTTT. This codes for CASKSWTGVFGDTQYF. Using reference TRBV25-1 and TRBJ2-3 for the parts outside the CDR3, the full variable domain is EADIYQTPRYLVIGTGKKITLECSQTMGHDKMYWYQQDPGMELHLIHYSYGVNSTEKGDLSSESTVSRIRTEHFPLTLESARPSHTSQYLCASKSWTGVFGDTQYFGPGTRLTVL.

The J gene is TRBJ1-2, the V gene TRBV30; D call uncertain. The germline V gene encodes CDR1 GTSNPN and CDR2 SVGIG (reference sequence). The CDR3 covers 12 residues. With 2 bases removed from V and 8 bases from J, the gap between germline ends came to 12 bases. CDR3 protein: CAWSKDPGGYTF. The CDR3 coding sequence is TGTGCCTGGAGTAAGGATCCGGGAGGCTACACCTTC.

The V call is TRBV19, the J call TRBJ2-2; a possible D gene is TRBD1 (5 bases). In germline, CDR1 is LNHDA, CDR2 SQIVND (reference sequence). The CDR3 is 16 residues long. The germline V and J ends were trimmed by 0 bases and 3 bases, with 11 bases remaining between them. This CDR3 reads CASSIDPGPYTGELFF. Written as DNA, the CDR3 is TGTGCCAGTAGTATAGATCCAGGGCCTTACACCGGGGAGCTGTTTTTT.

The CDR3 is CASSQEIRFSFYEQYF. The CDR3 DNA is TGCGCCAGCAGCCAAGAAATCCGGTTTTCGTTCTACGAGCAGTACTTC. V and J are TRBV4-1 and TRBJ2-7; no reliable D call. This CDR3 has 16 residues. Germline lookup yields CDR1 MGHRA and CDR2 YSYEKL. Trimming pared 0 bases from V and 3 bases from J, leaving 15 bases between.

This clone has a handful of counts. The chain links TRBV9 to TRBJ2-2, with D unclear. The V gene's germline CDR1 is SGDLS and CDR2 YYNGEE. The CDR3 runs 16 residues. V lost 4 bases and J 0 bases, leaving 13 bases between the germline ends. CDR3 nucleotides: TGTGCCAGCAGCCTTAGACTTCTCGCGAACACCGGGGAGCTGTTTTTT. It specifies CASSLRLLANTGELFF.

J is TRBJ1-4 and V is TRBV4-2; 10 bases line up with TRBD1. The CDR3 sequence is 16 residues long. CDR1 and CDR2 (germline): LGHNA, YNFKEQ. Trimming took 1 base from V and 7 from J; bases not matched to a gene: 6. The chain's CDR3 is CASSQVHGQGGEKLFF. The CDR3 DNA reads as TGTGCCAGCAGCCAAGTTCATGGACAGGGGGGTGAAAAACTGTTTTTT.

The chain couples TRBV9 to TRBJ2-5; 7 positions match TRBD2. V gave up 2 bases and J gave up 5 bases; unmatched junction bases: 3. Germline V lookup: CDR1 SGDLS, CDR2 YYNGEE. The CDR3 consists of 13 residues. CDR3 in DNA: TGTGCCAGCAGCGTGGGGGGGTCGGAGACCCAGTACTTC. Protein: CASSVGGSETQYF.

The CDR3 sequence is CASSSGDRGGSGANVLTF. CDR3 nucleotide sequence: TGTGCCAGCAGTTCGGGGGACAGGGGGGGTTCTGGGGCCAACGTCCTGACTTTC. The gene calls are TRBV27 and TRBJ2-6; 11 bases align to TRBD1. The V gene end was trimmed by 4 bases and the J gene end by 1 base; junction bases not matched to a gene: 6. The CDR3 runs 18 residues. Germline assignment: CDR1 MNHEY and CDR2 SMNVEV (reference sequence).